A single sample is the source of the 32 T cell receptor beta chains below, sequenced in a study of chemoradiotherapy in HPV16-positive cancers. TCRdb's copy holds only in-frame clones and misses some; the assay was immunoSEQ multiplex PCR. The data hold about 22,000 clones, with about 90% observed a single time. The sample here was blood, taken from a patient who underwent chemoradiotherapy. Source of these receptors: a human donor with HPV-associated anogenital cancer.

CDR3 sequence: CASRSFKPQHF. The CDR3 region has the DNA TGTGCCAGCAGGTCATTCAAGCCCCAGCATTTT. J is TRBJ1-5 and V is TRBV21-1; the table's D call TRBD1 went unverified against the DNA. TRBV21-1 is shown as a pseudogene. The length of the CDR3 is 11 residues.

The chain couples TRBV7-9 to TRBJ1-5, with 7 bases matching TRBD1. Germline values: CDR1 SEHNR, CDR2 FQNEAQ (reference sequence). The V gene end was trimmed by 1 base and the J gene end by 4 bases; junction bases not matched to a gene: 1. The CDR3 contains 14 residues. CDR3 amino acids: CASSLGQGNQPQHF. In nucleotides, the CDR3 is TGTGCCAGCAGCTTAGGACAGGGTAATCAGCCCCAGCATTTT.

The rearrangement links TRBV27 to TRBJ1-4; D is ambiguous. Germline V CDR1 and CDR2: MNHEY, SMNVEV (reference sequence). V lost 4 bases and J 8 bases, leaving 11 bases between the germline ends. CDR3 size: 13 residues. CDR3 in amino acids: CASSYRPGEKLFF. Here the CDR3 DNA reads TGTGCCAGCAGTTACCGCCCTGGGGAAAAACTGTTTTTT.

The J gene is TRBJ1-1, the V gene TRBV5-8; TRBD1 agrees at 10 bases. Germline V gives CDR1 SGHTS, CDR2 YDEGEE. V was pared by 4 bases and J by 1 base, with 7 bases of the junction left unmatched. The CDR3 runs 16 residues. The CDR3 loop reads CASSKRQGAGNTEAFF. The CDR3 bases are TGTGCCAGCAGCAAACGACAGGGGGCAGGGAACACTGAAGCTTTCTTT.

The V and J genes are TRBV5-1 and TRBJ1-1, with 7 bases that match TRBD1. The CDR3 covers 15 residues. The ends lost 4 bases at V and 1 base at J; junction bases unmatched: 7. Germline V gene data show CDR1 as SGHRS and CDR2 as YFSETQ. Here the CDR3 DNA reads TGCGCCAGCAGCCCGCAGGGGGTGGCGAACACTGAAGCTTTCTTT. It specifies CASSPQGVANTEAFF.

The chain has TRBV19 and TRBJ2-3, with 10 bases identical to TRBD2. This CDR3 has 15 residues. V shed 8 bases and J 2 bases; nucleotides not matched to a gene: 7. Germline-derived CDR1 and CDR2 are LNHDA and SQIVND (reference sequence). The CDR3 reads CASAFSGGITDTQYF. The CDR3 DNA reads as TGTGCCAGTGCATTTAGCGGGGGGATCACAGATACGCAGTATTTT. Looking up the rest from reference TRBV19 and TRBJ2-3 gives the full variable domain: DGGITQSPKYLFRKEGQNVTLSCEQNLNHDAMYWYRQDPGQGLRLIYYSQIVNDFQKGDIAEGYSVSREKKESFPLTVTSAQKNPTAFYLCASAFSGGITDTQYFGPGTRLTVL.

The V and J genes are TRBV7-6 and TRBJ2-2, with D perhaps matching TRBD2 (5 bases). Germline V gene data show CDR1 as SGHVS and CDR2 as FNYEAQ. Trimming removed 7 bases at V and 0 bases at J, with 12 bases between. This CDR3 is 15 amino acids long. The CDR3 loop reads CASIRGVANTGELFF. The CDR3 nucleotides are TGTGCCAGCATTCGGGGTGTCGCGAACACCGGGGAGCTGTTTTTT.

V is TRBV27 and J is TRBJ2-7; D perhaps matches TRBD1 (6 bases). Germline CDR1 MNHEY, CDR2 SMNVEV (reference sequence). There are 12 residues in the CDR3. Trimming took off 7 bases at V and 5 bases at J, with 12 bases between the two ends. CDR3 DNA sequence: TGTGCCAGCAACGTACAGGGCCACGAGCAGTACGTC. Amino acids: CASNVQGHEQYV.

The chain joins TRBV5-1 to TRBJ1-2, with a weak D call TRBD1 (6 bases). The CDR3 is 16 residues long. Trimming removed 2 bases at V and 8 bases at J, with 22 bases between. Germline V gene lookup returns CDR1 SGHRS and CDR2 YFSETQ. For the CDR3, the DNA is TGCGCCAGCAGCTTTACCGGACAGTCCCCGGTGGGGGGCTACACCTTC. Its protein is CASSFTGQSPVGGYTF.

The CDR3 spells CASRPAGFNNEQFF. CDR3 in DNA: TGTGCCAGCAGGCCAGCGGGGTTCAACAATGAGCAGTTCTTC. The V call is TRBV6-1, the J call TRBJ2-1; the match to TRBD2 covers 7 bases. CDR3 length: 14 amino acids. The germline CDR1 and CDR2 sequences are MNHNS and SASEGT. V lost 6 bases, J lost 5 bases, and 7 bases stayed unmatched.

This clone came up a few times. The chain uses TRBV27 and TRBJ1-2; 7 nucleotides match TRBD1. Looked up from germline, CDR1 is MNHEY and CDR2 is SMNVEV (reference sequence). The CDR3 has 13 residues. The V and J ends lost 5 bases and 8 bases, in that order; junction bases with no gene match: 8. CDR3 loop: CASSTGTEKGYTF. The CDR3 region has the DNA TGTGCCAGCAGTACTGGGACAGAAAAAGGCTACACCTTC.

This clone occurred once. This rearrangement joins TRBV6-6 to TRBJ2-3; 8 nucleotides match TRBD2. The trim removed 5 bases at V and 5 bases at J, leaving 12 bases unmatched. The CDR3 loop spans 16 amino acids. Germline loops: CDR1 MNHNY, CDR2 SVGAGI (reference sequence). This CDR3 is CASSTAGAGGQDTQYF. For the CDR3, the DNA is TGTGCCAGCAGTACCGCTGGGGCGGGGGGCCAAGATACGCAGTATTTT.

The rearrangement joins TRBV29-1 to TRBJ2-3, with D uncertain. Looked up from germline, CDR1 is SQVTM and CDR2 is ANQGSEA. This CDR3 comprises 15 residues. The V end lost 0 bases, the J end lost 0 bases, and 10 bases lay between the germline ends. The DNA for the CDR3 is TGCAGCGTTGAAGATCAGGATTTTAGCACAGATACGCAGTATTTT. This translates into CSVEDQDFSTDTQYF.

The gene calls are TRBV29-1 and TRBJ1-1; D not certain. The V end lost 2 bases, the J end lost 2 bases, and 9 bases lay between the germline ends. This CDR3 has 13 amino acids. Germline V gives CDR1 SQVTM, CDR2 ANQGSEA. CDR3 loop: CSVEQQINTEAFF. In DNA, the CDR3 is TGCAGCGTTGAACAACAGATTAACACTGAAGCTTTCTTT.

This clone appeared a single time. The V gene is TRBV5-4, the J gene TRBJ2-3; D is possibly TRBD2 (6 bases). This CDR3 is built from 14 residues. Germline CDR1 SGHNT, CDR2 YYREEE (reference sequence). V was cut by 5 bases and J by 6 bases, with 16 bases left in between. The CDR3 coding sequence is TGTGCCAGCAGGGCGGGGCCCCCAGATGATACGCAGTATTTT. This gives the protein CASRAGPPDDTQYF.

Here the CDR3 reads CASSIDGAYEQYF. CDR3 bases: TGTGCCAGTAGTATAGATGGGGCCTACGAGCAGTACTTC. The chain uses TRBV19 and TRBJ2-7, with D uncertain. Germline lookup yields CDR1 LNHDA and CDR2 SQIVND (reference sequence). CDR3 size: 13 residues. With 0 bases removed from V and 2 bases from J, the gap between germline ends came to 5 bases. Full variable domain (rest looked up from reference TRBV19 and TRBJ2-7): DGGITQSPKYLFRKEGQNVTLSCEQNLNHDAMYWYRQDPGQGLRLIYYSQIVNDFQKGDIAEGYSVSREKKESFPLTVTSAQKNPTAFYLCASSIDGAYEQYFGPGTRLTVT.

The chain uses TRBV5-1 and TRBJ2-1; D not certain. Germline-derived CDR1 and CDR2 are SGHRS and YFSETQ. V dropped 1 base and J dropped 0 bases, with 14 bases sitting between them. The CDR3 totals 17 residues. CDR3 DNA sequence: TGCGCCAGCAGCTTGTCTGGTGGAGCAAGCTCCTACAATGAGCAGTTCTTC. Protein product: CASSLSGGASSYNEQFF.

The chain uses TRBV6-5 and TRBJ1-2; D not resolved. V lost 7 bases and J 1 base, leaving 13 bases between the germline ends. Germline assignment: CDR1 MNHEY and CDR2 SVGAGI. This CDR3 spans 14 amino acids. The chain's CDR3 is CASNRPRSNYGYTF. CDR3 nucleotide sequence: TGTGCCAGCAATCGCCCACGGAGTAACTATGGCTACACCTTC.

The J gene is TRBJ1-2, the V gene TRBV7-8; D uncertain. Trimming took 6 bases from V and 7 from J, leaving 12 bases between them. The V gene's germline CDR1 is SGHVS and CDR2 FQNEAQ. The CDR3 contains 12 residues. The CDR3 here is CASRQTTGGYTF. The CDR3, as DNA: TGTGCCAGCAGACAAACGACGGGTGGCTACACCTTC.

This clone has only one observation. The genes are TRBV5-1 and TRBJ1-1, with D uncertain. The V gene lost 3 bases and the J gene lost 3 bases, with 15 bases spanning the gap. The germline gives CDR1 SGHRS, CDR2 YFSETQ. The CDR3 runs to 15 residues. This chain's CDR3 is CASSYTGTLDTEAFF. The CDR3 DNA reads as TGCGCCAGCAGCTACACGGGCACTTTGGACACTGAAGCTTTCTTT.

The chain links TRBV19 to TRBJ1-2; D is undetermined. The germline CDR1 and CDR2 sequences are LNHDA and SQIVND (reference sequence). The ends were cut back, 0 bases at V and 12 bases at J, with 11 bases in the middle. The CDR3 covers 12 residues. This CDR3 reads CASSIDRTLHTF. The DNA for the CDR3 is TGTGCCAGTAGTATAGATCGAACGTTGCACACCTTC.

The V gene is TRBV4-1, the J gene TRBJ2-7, with 9 nucleotides matching TRBD1. Trimming cost V 1 base and J 3 bases; bases outside gene matches: 7. This CDR3 region has 16 residues. CDR1 is MGHRA and CDR2 is YSYEKL in the germline V gene. CDR3 sequence reads: CASSQGPGTGIYEQYF. The DNA of the CDR3 is TGCGCCAGCAGCCAAGGTCCCGGGACAGGGATCTACGAGCAGTACTTC.

The rearrangement uses TRBV2 and TRBJ1-2; 7 bases are shared with TRBD1. Germline V CDR1 and CDR2: SNHLY, FYNNEI. The V and J ends lost 8 bases and 8 bases, in that order; junction bases with no gene match: 11. This CDR3 is 13 amino acids long. CDR3 coding DNA: TGTGCCAGCCTAAAACAGGGGTCGGACGGCTACACCTTC. As protein: CASLKQGSDGYTF.

V is TRBV7-9 and J is TRBJ1-2; D unresolved. In germline, CDR1 is SEHNR, CDR2 FQNEAQ (reference sequence). V was trimmed by 3 bases and J by 3 bases, leaving 17 bases between them. The CDR3 has 16 amino acids. The CDR3 coding sequence is TGTGCCAGCAGCTTTCGTAGTGGGGTGGGTGACTATGGCTACACCTTC. Translated: CASSFRSGVGDYGYTF.

This chain links TRBV12-5 with TRBJ1-1, with TRBD1 matching 12 bases. V shed 6 bases, J shed 0 bases, and the junction held 2 bases outside the gene matches. The CDR3 is 15 amino acids. CDR1 is LGHNT and CDR2 is FRNRAP in the germline V gene. CDR3 loop: CASGGTGGLNTEAFF. The DNA of the CDR3 is TGTGCTAGTGGGGGGACAGGGGGCTTGAACACTGAAGCTTTCTTT.

V is TRBV30 and J is TRBJ1-3; D possibly corresponds to TRBD1 (5 bases). With 4 bases removed from V and 3 bases from J, the gap between germline ends came to 13 bases. Germline V lookup: CDR1 GTSNPN, CDR2 SVGIG (reference sequence). The CDR3 length is 14 residues. The CDR3 DNA reads as TGTGCCTGGATCCACCAGGGACTTGGAAACACCATATATTTT. Encoded protein: CAWIHQGLGNTIYF.

This clone was detected only a few times. The chain has TRBV7-2 and TRBJ1-2, with D hard to call. CDR1 and CDR2 (germline): SGHTA, FQGNSA. The germline V and J ends were trimmed by 2 bases and 3 bases, with 7 bases remaining between them. The CDR3 extends over 13 amino acids. The CDR3 sequence is CASSLSLDYGYTF. In nucleotides, the CDR3 is TGTGCCAGCAGCTTATCCCTCGACTATGGCTACACCTTC.

The CDR3 reads CASSLGQPTDTQYF. The CDR3 nucleotides read TGCGCCAGCAGCTTGGGACAGCCCACAGATACGCAGTATTTT. This chain joins TRBV5-1 and TRBJ2-3, with a tentative D call TRBD1 (5 bases). Trimming shortened V by 0 bases and J by 2 bases, and 7 bases separated the two germline ends. The germline V gene encodes CDR1 SGHRS and CDR2 YFSETQ. The CDR3 length is 14 residues.

The CDR3 reads CASTKGQGHQPQHF. The CDR3 DNA follows: TGTGCCAGTACCAAAGGACAGGGGCATCAGCCCCAGCATTTT. The rearrangement links TRBV19 to TRBJ1-5; 9 bases match TRBD1. Germline trimming cut 7 bases from V and 5 bases from J; bases unmatched to any gene: 6. Germline V lookup: CDR1 LNHDA, CDR2 SQIVND (reference sequence). This CDR3 has 14 residues.

The chain uses TRBV25-1 and TRBJ2-2; 8 bases agree with TRBD1. From germline, CDR1 is MGHDK and CDR2 SYGVNS. V trimming: 7 bases; J trimming: 7 bases; junction bases outside the gene matches: 8. The CDR3 extends over 14 amino acids. The CDR3 DNA sequence: TGTGCCAGCAATGACAGGGGAGGTGGCGGGGAGCTGTTTTTT. As protein: CASNDRGGGGELFF. Filled out from reference TRBV25-1 and TRBJ2-2, the complete variable domain reads EADIYQTPRYLVIGTGKKITLECSQTMGHDKMYWYQQDPGMELHLIHYSYGVNSTEKGDLSSESTVSRIRTEHFPLTLESARPSHTSQYLCASNDRGGGGELFFGEGSRLTVL.

This sequence joins TRBV27 and TRBJ1-1; D ambiguous. Trimming stripped 5 bases from V and 1 base from J, with 11 bases between. Germline lookup yields CDR1 MNHEY and CDR2 SMNVEV (reference sequence). There are 14 residues in the CDR3. The DNA of the CDR3 is TGTGCCAGCAGTATCGGGAACCCGAACACTGAAGCTTTCTTT. As protein: CASSIGNPNTEAFF.

The V gene is TRBV5-8, the J gene TRBJ1-2; D ambiguous. Germline assignment: CDR1 SGHTS and CDR2 YDEGEE. V was pared by 3 bases and J by 1 base, with 13 bases between. The CDR3 runs to 15 residues. The CDR3 sequence is CASSWVGRFNYGYTF. CDR3 nucleotide sequence: TGTGCCAGCAGCTGGGTGGGGAGATTTAACTATGGCTACACCTTC.